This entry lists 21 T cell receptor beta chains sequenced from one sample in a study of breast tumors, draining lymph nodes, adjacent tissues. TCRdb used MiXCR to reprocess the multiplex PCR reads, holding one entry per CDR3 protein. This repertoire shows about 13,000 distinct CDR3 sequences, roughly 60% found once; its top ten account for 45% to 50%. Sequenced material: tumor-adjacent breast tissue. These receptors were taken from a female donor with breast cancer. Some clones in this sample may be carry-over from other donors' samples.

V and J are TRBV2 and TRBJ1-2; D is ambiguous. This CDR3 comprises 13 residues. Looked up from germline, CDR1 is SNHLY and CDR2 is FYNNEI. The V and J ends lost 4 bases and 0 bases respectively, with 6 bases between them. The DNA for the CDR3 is TGTGCCAGCAGTGCAAATGCTAACTATGGCTACACCTTC. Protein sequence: CASSANANYGYTF. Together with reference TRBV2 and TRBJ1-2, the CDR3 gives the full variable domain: EPEVTQTPSHQVTQMGQEVILRCVPISNHLYFYWYRQILGQKVEFLVSFYNNEISEKSEIFDDQFSVERPDGSNFTLKIRSTKLEDSAMYFCASSANANYGYTFGSGTRLTVV.

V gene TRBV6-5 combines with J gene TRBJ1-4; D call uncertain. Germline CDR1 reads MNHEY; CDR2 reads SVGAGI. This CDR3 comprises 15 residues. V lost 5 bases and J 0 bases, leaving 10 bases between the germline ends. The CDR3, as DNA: TGTGCCAGCAGTACCGATTACCCAACTAATGAAAAACTGTTTTTT. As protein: CASSTDYPTNEKLFF.

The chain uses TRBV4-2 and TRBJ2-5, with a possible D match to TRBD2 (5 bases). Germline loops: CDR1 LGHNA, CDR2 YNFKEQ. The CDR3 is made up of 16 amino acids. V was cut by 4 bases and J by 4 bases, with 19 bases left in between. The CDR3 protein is CASSPTVGEFPETQYF. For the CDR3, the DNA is TGTGCCAGCAGCCCGACCGTTGGGGAGTTCCCAGAGACCCAGTACTTC.

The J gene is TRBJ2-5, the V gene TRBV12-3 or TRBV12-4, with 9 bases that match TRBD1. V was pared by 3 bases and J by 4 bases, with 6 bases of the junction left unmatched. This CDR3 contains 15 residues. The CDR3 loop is CASSFGGQGGETQYF. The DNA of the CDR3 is TGTGCCAGCAGTTTCGGGGGACAGGGAGGAGAGACCCAGTACTTC.

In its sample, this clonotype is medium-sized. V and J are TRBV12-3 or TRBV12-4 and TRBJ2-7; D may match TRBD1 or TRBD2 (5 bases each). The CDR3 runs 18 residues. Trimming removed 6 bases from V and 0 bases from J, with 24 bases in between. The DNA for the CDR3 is TGTGCCAGCAGCCTGTGGGGGTCCAGCGGCCGGAGCTCCTACGAGCAGTACTTC. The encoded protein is CASSLWGSSGRSSYEQYF.

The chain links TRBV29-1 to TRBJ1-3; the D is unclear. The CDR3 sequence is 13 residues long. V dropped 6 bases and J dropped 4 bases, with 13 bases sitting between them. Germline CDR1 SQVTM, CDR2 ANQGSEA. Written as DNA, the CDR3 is TGCAGCGTGCGGAGAGGAGCGGGAAACACCATATATTTT. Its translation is CSVRRGAGNTIYF.

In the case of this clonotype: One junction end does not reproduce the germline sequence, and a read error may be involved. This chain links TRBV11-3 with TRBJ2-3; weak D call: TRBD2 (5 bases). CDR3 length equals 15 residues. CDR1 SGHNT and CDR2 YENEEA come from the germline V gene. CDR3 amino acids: CANSLDRLASDTQYF. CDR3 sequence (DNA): TGTGCCAACAGCTTAGATCGGCTAGCCTCAGATACGCAGTATTTT.

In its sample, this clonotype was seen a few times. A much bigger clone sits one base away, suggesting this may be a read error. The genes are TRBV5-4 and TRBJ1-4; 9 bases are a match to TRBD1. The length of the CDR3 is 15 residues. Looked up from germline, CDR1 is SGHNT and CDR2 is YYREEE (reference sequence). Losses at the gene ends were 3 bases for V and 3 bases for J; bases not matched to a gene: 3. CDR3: CASSSHRGPNEKLFF. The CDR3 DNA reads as TGTGCCAGCAGCTCTCACAGGGGGCCTAATGAAAAACTGTTTTTT.

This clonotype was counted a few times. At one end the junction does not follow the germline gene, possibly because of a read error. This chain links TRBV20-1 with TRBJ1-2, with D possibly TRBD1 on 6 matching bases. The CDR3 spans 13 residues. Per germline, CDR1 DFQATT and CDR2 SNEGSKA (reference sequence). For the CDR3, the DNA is TGCAGTGCTCCACAGGGATCTAACTATGCCTACGCCTTC. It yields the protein CSAPQGSNYAYAF.

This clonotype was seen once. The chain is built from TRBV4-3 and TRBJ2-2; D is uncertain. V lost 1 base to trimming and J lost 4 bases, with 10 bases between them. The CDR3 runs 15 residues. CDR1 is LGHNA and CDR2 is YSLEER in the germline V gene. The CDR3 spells CASSQVATLTGELFF. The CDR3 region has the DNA TGCGCCAGCAGCCAAGTAGCAACTCTCACCGGGGAGCTGTTTTTT.

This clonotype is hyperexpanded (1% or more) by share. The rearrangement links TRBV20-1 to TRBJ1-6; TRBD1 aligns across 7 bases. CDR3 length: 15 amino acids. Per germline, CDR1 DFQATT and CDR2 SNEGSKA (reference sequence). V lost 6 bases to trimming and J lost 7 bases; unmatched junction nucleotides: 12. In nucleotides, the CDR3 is TGCAGTGCCCTAGCCCGGGACAGTCGCAATTCACCCCTCCACTTT. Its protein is CSALARDSRNSPLHF.

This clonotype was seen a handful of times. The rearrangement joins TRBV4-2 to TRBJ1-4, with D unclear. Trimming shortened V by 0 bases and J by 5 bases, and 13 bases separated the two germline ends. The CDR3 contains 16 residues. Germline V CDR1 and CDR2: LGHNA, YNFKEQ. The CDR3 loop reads CASSQEGAGFNEKLFF. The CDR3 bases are TGTGCCAGCAGCCAAGAGGGTGCAGGCTTCAATGAAAAACTGTTTTTT.

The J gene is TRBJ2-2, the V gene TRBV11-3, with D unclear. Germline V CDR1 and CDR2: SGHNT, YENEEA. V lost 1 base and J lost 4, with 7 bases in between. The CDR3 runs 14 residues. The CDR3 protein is CASSLVTSTGELFF. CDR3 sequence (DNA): TGTGCCAGCAGCTTAGTTACGAGCACCGGGGAGCTGTTTTTT.

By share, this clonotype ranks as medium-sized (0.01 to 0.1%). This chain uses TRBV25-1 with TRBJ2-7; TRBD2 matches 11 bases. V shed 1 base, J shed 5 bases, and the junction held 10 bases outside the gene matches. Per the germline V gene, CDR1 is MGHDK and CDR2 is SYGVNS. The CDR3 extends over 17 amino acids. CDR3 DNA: TGTGCCAGCAGTGAATCTCTTAGCGGGGGGGCTGGTCACGAGCAGTACTTC. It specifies CASSESLSGGAGHEQYF.

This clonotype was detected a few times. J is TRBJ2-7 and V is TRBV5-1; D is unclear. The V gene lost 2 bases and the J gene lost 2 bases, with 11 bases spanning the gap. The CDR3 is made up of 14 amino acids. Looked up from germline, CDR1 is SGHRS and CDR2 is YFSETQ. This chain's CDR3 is CASSFSRSTYEQYF. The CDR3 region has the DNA TGCGCCAGCAGCTTCAGCAGGTCGACCTACGAGCAGTACTTC.

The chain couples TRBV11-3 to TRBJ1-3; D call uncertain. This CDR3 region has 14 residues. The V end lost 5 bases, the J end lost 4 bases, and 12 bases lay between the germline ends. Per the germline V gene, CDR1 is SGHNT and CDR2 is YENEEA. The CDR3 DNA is TGTGCCAGCAGCCAAAGAACCTCCGGAAACACCATATATTTT. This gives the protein CASSQRTSGNTIYF.

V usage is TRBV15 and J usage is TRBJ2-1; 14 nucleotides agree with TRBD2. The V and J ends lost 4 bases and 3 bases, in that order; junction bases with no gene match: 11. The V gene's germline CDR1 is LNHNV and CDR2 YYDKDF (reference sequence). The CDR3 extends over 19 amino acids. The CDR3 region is CATSTQMGLAGASYNEQFF. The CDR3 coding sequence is TGTGCCACCAGCACCCAGATGGGACTAGCGGGAGCTAGCTACAATGAGCAGTTCTTC.

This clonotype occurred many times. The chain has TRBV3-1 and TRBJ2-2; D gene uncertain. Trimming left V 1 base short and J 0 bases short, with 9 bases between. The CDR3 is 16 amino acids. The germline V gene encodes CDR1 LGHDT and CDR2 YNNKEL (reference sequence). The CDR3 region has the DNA TGTGCCAGCAGCCAAGTAACACTCTCGAACACCGGGGAGCTGTTTTTT. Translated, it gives CASSQVTLSNTGELFF.

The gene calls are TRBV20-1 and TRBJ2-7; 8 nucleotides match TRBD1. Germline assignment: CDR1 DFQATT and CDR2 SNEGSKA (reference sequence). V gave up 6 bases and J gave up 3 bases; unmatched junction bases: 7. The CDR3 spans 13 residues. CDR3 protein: CSAGPDRDYEQYF. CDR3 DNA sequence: TGCAGTGCGGGTCCGGACAGGGACTACGAGCAGTACTTC.

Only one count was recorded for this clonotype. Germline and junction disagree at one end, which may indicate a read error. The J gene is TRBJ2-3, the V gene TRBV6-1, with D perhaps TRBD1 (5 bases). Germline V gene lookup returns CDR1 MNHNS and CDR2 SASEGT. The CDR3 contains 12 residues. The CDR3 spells CAISQSGDTQYF. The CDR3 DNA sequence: TGTGCCATCAGTCAGTCAGGGGATACGCAGTATTTT.

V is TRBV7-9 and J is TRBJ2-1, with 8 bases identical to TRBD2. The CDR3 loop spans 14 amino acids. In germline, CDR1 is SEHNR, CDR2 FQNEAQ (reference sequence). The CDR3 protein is CISSLKVGRDGQFF. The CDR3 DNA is TGTATCAGCAGCTTAAAAGTCGGGAGGGATGGGCAGTTCTTC.